This record covers a single TCR beta chain. The data originate from a study of T cell repertoires in cytomegalovirus infection. TCRdb re-analysed the reads in MiXCR, keeping a single row per CDR3 protein. The sample has some 100,000 distinct CDR3 sequences, 20% to 30% seen once. This CDR3 comprises 13 residues. V lost 5 bases, J lost 6 bases, and 11 bases lay in between. Germline assignment: CDR1 MNHEY and CDR2 SMNVEV (reference sequence). The chain couples TRBV27 to TRBJ2-1; D remains unclear. Sequencing input: CD8+ T cells from PBMCs. The receptor was isolated from a human donor in good health (CMV status not recorded). Some clones in this sample may be carry-over from other donors' samples. The CDR3 region has the DNA TGTGCCAGCAGTCTTATACCGGCCAATGAGCAGTTCTTC. Its protein product is CASSLIPANEQFF.